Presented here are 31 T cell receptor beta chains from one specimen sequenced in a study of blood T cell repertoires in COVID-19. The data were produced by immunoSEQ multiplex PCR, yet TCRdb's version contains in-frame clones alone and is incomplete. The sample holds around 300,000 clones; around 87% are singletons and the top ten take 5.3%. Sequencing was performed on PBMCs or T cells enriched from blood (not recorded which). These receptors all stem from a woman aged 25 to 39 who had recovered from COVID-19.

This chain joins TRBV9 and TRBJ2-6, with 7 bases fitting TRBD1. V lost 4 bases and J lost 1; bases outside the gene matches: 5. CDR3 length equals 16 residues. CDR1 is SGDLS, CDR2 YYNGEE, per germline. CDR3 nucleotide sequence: TGTGCCAGCAGCTCAACGACAGGGTCTGGGGCCAACGTCCTGACTTTC. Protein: CASSSTTGSGANVLTF.

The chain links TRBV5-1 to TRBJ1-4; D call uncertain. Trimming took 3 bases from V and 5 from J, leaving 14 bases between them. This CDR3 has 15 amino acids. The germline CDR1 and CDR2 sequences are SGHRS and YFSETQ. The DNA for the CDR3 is TGCGCCAGCAGCTCGAAAGGAGGGTGGAATGAAAAACTGTTTTTT. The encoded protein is CASSSKGGWNEKLFF.

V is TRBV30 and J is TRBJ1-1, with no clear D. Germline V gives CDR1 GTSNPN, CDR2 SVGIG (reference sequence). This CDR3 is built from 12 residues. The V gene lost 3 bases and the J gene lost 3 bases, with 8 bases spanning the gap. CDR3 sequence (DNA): TGTGCCTGGAGGAGTCTGGACACTGAAGCTTTCTTT. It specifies CAWRSLDTEAFF.

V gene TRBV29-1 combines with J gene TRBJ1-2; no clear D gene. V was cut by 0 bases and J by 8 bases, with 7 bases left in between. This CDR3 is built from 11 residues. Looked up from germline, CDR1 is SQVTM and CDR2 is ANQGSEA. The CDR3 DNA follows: TGCAGCGTTGAAGACTGGCGGGGCTACACCTTC. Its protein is CSVEDWRGYTF.

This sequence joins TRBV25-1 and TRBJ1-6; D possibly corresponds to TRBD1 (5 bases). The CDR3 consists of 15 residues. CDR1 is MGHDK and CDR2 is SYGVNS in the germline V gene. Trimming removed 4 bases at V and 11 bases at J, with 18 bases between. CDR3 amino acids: CASSAGHTNPPPLHF. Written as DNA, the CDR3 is TGTGCCAGCAGTGCCGGACATACCAACCCACCACCCCTCCACTTT.

This CDR3 is CASSLRNTGELFF. CDR3 nucleotides: TGTGCCAGCAGCTTGAGGAACACCGGGGAGCTGTTTTTT. This chain joins TRBV12-3 or TRBV12-4 and TRBJ2-2; no firm D call. The V end lost 6 bases, the J end lost 1 base, and 6 bases lay between the germline ends. The CDR3 length is 13 residues.

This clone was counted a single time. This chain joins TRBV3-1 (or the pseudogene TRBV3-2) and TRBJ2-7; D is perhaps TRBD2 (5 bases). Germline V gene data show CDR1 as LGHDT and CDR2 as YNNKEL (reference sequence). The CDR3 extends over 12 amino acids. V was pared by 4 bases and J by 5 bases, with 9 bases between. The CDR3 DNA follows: TGTGCCAGCAGCCCAGGAGGTGACGAGCAGTACTTC. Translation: CASSPGGDEQYF.

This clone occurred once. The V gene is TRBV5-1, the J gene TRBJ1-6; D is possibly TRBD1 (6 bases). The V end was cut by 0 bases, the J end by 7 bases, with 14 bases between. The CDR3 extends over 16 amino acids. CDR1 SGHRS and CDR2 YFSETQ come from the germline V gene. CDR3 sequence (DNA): TGCGCCAGCAGCTTGGTACCAGGGGTATCCAATTCACCCCTCCACTTT. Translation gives CASSLVPGVSNSPLHF.

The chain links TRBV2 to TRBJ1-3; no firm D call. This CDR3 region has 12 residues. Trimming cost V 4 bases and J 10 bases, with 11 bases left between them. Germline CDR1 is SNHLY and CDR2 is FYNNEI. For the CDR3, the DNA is TGTGCCAGCAGTGTGGAGGATAGGACCATATATTTT. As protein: CASSVEDRTIYF.

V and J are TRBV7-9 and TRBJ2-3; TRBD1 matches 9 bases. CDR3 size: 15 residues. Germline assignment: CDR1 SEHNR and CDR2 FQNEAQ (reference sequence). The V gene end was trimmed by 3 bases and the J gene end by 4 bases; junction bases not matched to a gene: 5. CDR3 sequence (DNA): TGTGCCAGCAGCTTGCTGGACAGGGGAGCAGATACGCAGTATTTT. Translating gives CASSLLDRGADTQYF.

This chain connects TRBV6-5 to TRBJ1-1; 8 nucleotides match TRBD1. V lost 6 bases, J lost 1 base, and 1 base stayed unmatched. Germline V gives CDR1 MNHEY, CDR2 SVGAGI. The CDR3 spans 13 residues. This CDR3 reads CASRGTGNTEAFF. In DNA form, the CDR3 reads TGTGCCAGCAGAGGGACAGGGAACACTGAAGCTTTCTTT.

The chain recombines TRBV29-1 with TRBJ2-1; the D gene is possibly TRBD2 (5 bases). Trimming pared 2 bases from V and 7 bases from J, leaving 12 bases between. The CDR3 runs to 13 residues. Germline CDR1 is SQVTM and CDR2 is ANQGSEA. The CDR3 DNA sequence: TGCAGCGTTGAAAAAACTAGACCGAATGAGCAGTTCTTC. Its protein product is CSVEKTRPNEQFF.

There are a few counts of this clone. The chain's CDR3 is CASSFRWHSGETQYF. For the CDR3, the DNA is TGTGCCAGCAGTTTTCGCTGGCATTCGGGAGAGACCCAGTACTTC. J is TRBJ2-5 and V is TRBV27; D uncertain. This CDR3 is built from 15 residues. V was trimmed by 3 bases and J by 4 bases, leaving 15 bases between them. Germline V gene lookup returns CDR1 MNHEY and CDR2 SMNVEV (reference sequence).

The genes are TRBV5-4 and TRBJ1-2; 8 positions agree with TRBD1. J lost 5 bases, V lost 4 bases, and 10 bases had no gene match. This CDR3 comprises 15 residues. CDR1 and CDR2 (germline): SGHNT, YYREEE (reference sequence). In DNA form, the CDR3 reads TGTGCCAGCAGCAGCAATTTGGACAGGGTTTATGGCTACACCTTC. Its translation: CASSSNLDRVYGYTF.

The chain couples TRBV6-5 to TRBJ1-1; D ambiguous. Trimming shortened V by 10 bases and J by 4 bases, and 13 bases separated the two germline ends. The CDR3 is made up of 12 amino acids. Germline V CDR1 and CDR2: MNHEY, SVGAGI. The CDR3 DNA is TGTGCCACTACGAGGGAGGGCACTGAAGCTTTCTTT. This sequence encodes CATTREGTEAFF.

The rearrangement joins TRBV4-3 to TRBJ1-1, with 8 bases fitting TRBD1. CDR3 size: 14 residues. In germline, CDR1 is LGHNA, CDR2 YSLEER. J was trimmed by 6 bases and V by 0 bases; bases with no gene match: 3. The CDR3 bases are TGCGCCAGCAGCCAAGACCAGGGGGCCCCTGAAGCTTTCTTT. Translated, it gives CASSQDQGAPEAFF.

The CDR3 reads CASSQLYRGQRGAFF. In DNA, the CDR3 is TGCGCCAGCAGCCAACTGTACAGGGGGCAAAGGGGCGCTTTCTTT. V gene TRBV4-1 combines with J gene TRBJ1-1; 9 bases match TRBD1. The V and J ends lost 2 bases and 11 bases, in that order; junction bases with no gene match: 12. This CDR3 region has 15 residues. CDR1 is MGHRA and CDR2 is YSYEKL in the germline V gene.

The CDR3 loop reads CSASGGAGAEAFF. CDR3 nucleotides: TGCAGTGCGAGTGGGGGCGCGGGGGCTGAAGCTTTCTTT. The rearrangement links TRBV20-1 to TRBJ1-1; a possible D gene is TRBD1 (6 bases). V lost 6 bases and J 6 bases, leaving 17 bases between the germline ends. The CDR3 consists of 13 residues. Germline V gene lookup returns CDR1 DFQATT and CDR2 SNEGSKA (reference sequence).

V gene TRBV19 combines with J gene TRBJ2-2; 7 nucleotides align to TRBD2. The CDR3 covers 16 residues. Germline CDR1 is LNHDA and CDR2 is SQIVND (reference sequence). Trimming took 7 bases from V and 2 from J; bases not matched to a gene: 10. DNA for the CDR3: TGTGCCAGTACCCCCCTAGCGGATCCTAACACCGGGGAGCTGTTTTTT. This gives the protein CASTPLADPNTGELFF.

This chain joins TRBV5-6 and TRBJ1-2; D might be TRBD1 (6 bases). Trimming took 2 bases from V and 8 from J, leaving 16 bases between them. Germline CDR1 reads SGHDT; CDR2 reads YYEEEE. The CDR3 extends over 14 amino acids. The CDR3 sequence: CASSFATGMGGYTF. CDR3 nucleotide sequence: TGTGCCAGCAGCTTTGCCACAGGGATGGGGGGCTACACCTTC.

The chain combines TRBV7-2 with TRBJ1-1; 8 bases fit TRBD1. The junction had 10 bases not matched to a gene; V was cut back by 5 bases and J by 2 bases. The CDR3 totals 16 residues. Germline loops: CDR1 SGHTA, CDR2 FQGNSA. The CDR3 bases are TGTGCCAGCAGCGTAGGGACAGGTGGGGGTAACACTGAAGCTTTCTTT. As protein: CASSVGTGGGNTEAFF.

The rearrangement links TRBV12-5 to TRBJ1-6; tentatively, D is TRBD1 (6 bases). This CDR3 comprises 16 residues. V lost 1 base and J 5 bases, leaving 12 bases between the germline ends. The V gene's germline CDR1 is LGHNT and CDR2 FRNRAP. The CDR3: CASGLALTGDNSPLHF. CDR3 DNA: TGTGCTAGTGGTTTGGCATTGACAGGCGATAATTCACCCCTCCACTTT.

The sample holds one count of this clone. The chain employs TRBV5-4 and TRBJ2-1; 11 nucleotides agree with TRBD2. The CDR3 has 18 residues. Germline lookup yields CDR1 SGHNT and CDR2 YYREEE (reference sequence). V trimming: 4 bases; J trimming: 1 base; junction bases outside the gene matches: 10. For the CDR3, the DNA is TGTGCCAGCAGCGGGACTAGCGGAGCCCATCCTTCCTACAATGAGCAGTTCTTC. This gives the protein CASSGTSGAHPSYNEQFF.

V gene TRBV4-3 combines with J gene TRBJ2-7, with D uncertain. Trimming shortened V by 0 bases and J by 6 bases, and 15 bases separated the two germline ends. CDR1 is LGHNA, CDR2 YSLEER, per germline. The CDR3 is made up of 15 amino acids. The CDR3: CASSQDLGTWSEQYF. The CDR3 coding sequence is TGCGCCAGCAGCCAAGACTTGGGTACCTGGAGCGAGCAGTACTTC.

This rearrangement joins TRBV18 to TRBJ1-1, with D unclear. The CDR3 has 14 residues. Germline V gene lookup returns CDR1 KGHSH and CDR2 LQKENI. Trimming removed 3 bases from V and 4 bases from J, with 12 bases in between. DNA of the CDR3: TGTGCCAGCTCACCGCGGGAGGAGGGCACTGAAGCTTTCTTT. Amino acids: CASSPREEGTEAFF.

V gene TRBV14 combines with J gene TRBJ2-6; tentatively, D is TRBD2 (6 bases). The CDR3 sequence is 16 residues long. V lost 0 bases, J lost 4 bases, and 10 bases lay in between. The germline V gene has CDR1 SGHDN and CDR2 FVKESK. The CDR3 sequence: CASSQDPGLGANVLTF. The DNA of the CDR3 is TGTGCCAGCAGCCAAGATCCGGGACTGGGGGCCAACGTCCTGACTTTC.

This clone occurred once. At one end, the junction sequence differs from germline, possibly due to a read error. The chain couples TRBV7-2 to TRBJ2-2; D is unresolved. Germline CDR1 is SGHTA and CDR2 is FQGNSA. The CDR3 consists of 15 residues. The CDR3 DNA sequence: TGTGCCAGCAGCTTAGTAGTCCCGAAGACCGGGGAGCTGTTTTTT. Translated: CASSLVVPKTGELFF.

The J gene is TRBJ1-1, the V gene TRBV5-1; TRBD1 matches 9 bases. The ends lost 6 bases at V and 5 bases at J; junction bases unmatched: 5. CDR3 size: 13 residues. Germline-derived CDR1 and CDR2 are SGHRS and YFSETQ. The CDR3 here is CASNPGQGTEAFF. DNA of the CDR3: TGCGCCAGCAACCCCGGACAGGGGACTGAAGCTTTCTTT. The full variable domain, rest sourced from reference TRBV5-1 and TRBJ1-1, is KAGVTQTPRYLIKTRGQQVTLSCSPISGHRSVSWYQQTPGQGLQFLFEYFSETQRNKGNFPGRFSGRQFSNSRSEMNVSTLELGDSALYLCASNPGQGTEAFFGQGTRLTVV.

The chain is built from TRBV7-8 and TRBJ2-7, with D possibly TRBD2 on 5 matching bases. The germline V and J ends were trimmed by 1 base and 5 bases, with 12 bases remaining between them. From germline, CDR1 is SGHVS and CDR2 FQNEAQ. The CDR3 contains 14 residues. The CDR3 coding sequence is TGTGCCAGCAGCTTAGATGTGACCGGGGACGAGCAGTACTTC. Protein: CASSLDVTGDEQYF.

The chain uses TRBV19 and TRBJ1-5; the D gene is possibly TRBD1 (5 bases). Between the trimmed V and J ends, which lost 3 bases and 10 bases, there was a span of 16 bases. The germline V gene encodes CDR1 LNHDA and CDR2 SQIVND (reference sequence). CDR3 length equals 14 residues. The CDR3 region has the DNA TGTGCCAGTAGTATGGGCTCTGCAGGGCAACCCCAGCATTTT. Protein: CASSMGSAGQPQHF.

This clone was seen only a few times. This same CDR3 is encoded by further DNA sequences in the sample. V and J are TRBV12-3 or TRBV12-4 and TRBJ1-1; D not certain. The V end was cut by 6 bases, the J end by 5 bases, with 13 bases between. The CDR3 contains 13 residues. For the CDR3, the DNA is TGTGCCAGCAGCCCGGGGAGGGTTACTGAAGCTTTCTTT. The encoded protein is CASSPGRVTEAFF.